This T cell receptor beta chain came from a study of cytomegalovirus exposure and HLA in healthy donors. Whole-study results and caveats: TRBV6-2, TRBV6-3 and other indistinguishable V segments were excluded. The study listed some 160 cytomegalovirus-associated TCR beta chains. Further analysis, carried out later, found HLA-associated TCR beta chains more clonally expanded than equally common other chains. A link between a missense DCLRE1C variant and TCR beta V- and J-gene trimming emerged from a later analysis.

PCR used 60 Vbeta primers and 13 Jbeta primers. Sequencing used immunoSEQ multiplex PCR; TCRdb keeps in-frame clones, though not all of them. Of some 200,000 clones listed, 80% are singletons. Remarks on this clone: Its antigen is undetermined.

Per the germline V gene, CDR1 is SGHRS and CDR2 is YFSETQ. Trimming cost V 0 bases and J 2 bases; bases outside gene matches: 5. The CDR3 spans 16 residues. V is TRBV5-1 and J is TRBJ2-1, with 7 positions matching TRBD2. This clonotype was obtained from a boy younger than 18 in good health and CMV-seronegative. The sample was PBMCs. CDR3: CASSLASSGAYNEQFF. The CDR3 DNA follows: TGCGCCAGCAGCTTGGCCTCAAGCGGGGCCTACAATGAGCAGTTCTTC.